Listed here are 23 T cell receptor beta chains from one sample, sequenced in a study of T cells in Graves' hyperthyroidism and ophthalmopathy (dated by TCRdb to the late 2010s). The library relied on multiplex PCR. The reads were generated on an Illumina HiSeq 2000. Amplification of TCR beta CDR3 regions was carried out from RNA transcripts. The first round of RT-PCR for the TCR CDR3 was performed with the HTBI primer set and the Qiagen OneStep RT-PCR kit. TCRdb trimmed public reads at Q25 via fastp, called clones via MiXCR and kept in-frame beta chains. Rows with a matching CDR3 protein are joined into one entry that keeps the most common DNA and genes. The sample table contains hundreds of thousands of distinct CDR3 sequences; only one count was recorded for 35% of them. The ten largest make up around 32% of the sample. The source material was blood. The receptors come from a woman between 35 and 50 years old with Graves' hyperthyroidism.

This chain uses TRBV12-3 or TRBV12-4 with TRBJ1-6; D is perhaps TRBD1 (6 bases). The CDR3 has 16 residues. Deletions cut 7 bases from V and 0 bases from J, with 13 bases between. The CDR3 loop is CASTLGGSSYNSPLHF. CDR3 coding DNA: TGTGCCAGCACTTTGGGGGGCAGCTCCTATAATTCACCCCTCCACTTT.

This clonotype was observed at least ten times. The chain joins TRBV5-5 to TRBJ1-4, with 7 bases that match TRBD1. V was pared by 4 bases and J by 6 bases, with 12 bases of the junction left unmatched. Germline lookup yields CDR1 SGHKS and CDR2 YYEKEE (reference sequence). The CDR3 consists of 16 residues. The CDR3 protein is CASSHYPTGMDEKLFF. CDR3 coding DNA: TGTGCCAGCAGCCACTATCCGACAGGGATGGATGAAAAACTGTTTTTT.

V usage is TRBV6-5 and J usage is TRBJ1-1, with 10 bases matching TRBD1. In germline, CDR1 is MNHEY, CDR2 SVGAGI. This CDR3 is 13 amino acids long. V trimming: 2 bases; J trimming: 7 bases; junction bases outside the gene matches: 1. The CDR3 region has the DNA TGTGCCAGCAGTTACGGACAGGGGGGTGAAGCTTTCTTT. Its protein is CASSYGQGGEAFF.

This clonotype has a handful of counts. The genes are TRBV7-2 and TRBJ2-5; 10 bases fit TRBD2. This CDR3 comprises 15 residues. Germline V gene data show CDR1 as SGHTA and CDR2 as FQGNSA. The ends lost 2 bases at V and 2 bases at J; junction bases unmatched: 2. This chain's CDR3 is CASSLKREGQETQYF. CDR3 sequence (DNA): TGTGCCAGCAGCTTAAAGCGGGAGGGACAAGAGACCCAGTACTTC.

The J gene is TRBJ1-2, the V gene TRBV29-1, with 11 bases identical to TRBD1. This CDR3 is built from 14 residues. V trimming: 5 bases; J trimming: 0 bases; junction bases outside the gene matches: 2. Germline V lookup: CDR1 SQVTM, CDR2 ANQGSEA. The CDR3 loop reads CSVRTGGANYGYTF. CDR3 sequence (DNA): TGCAGCGTTAGGACAGGGGGCGCTAACTATGGCTACACCTTC.

In this sample, this clonotype turned up many times. This chain uses TRBV24-1 with TRBJ1-1; D remains unclear. V was shortened by 2 bases and J by 3 bases, with 6 bases between the two germline ends. CDR3 length equals 13 residues. Germline CDR1 and CDR2: KGHDR and SFDVKD. The CDR3: CATSDYSYTEAFF. CDR3 nucleotides: TGTGCCACCAGTGATTACAGCTACACTGAAGCTTTCTTT.

The rearrangement joins TRBV6-5 to TRBJ1-4; 7 bases match TRBD1. Looked up from germline, CDR1 is MNHEY and CDR2 is SVGAGI. This CDR3 has 14 amino acids. The V gene end was trimmed by 2 bases and the J gene end by 8 bases; junction bases not matched to a gene: 5. In nucleotides, the CDR3 is TGTGCCAGCAGTTACGAGACAGGGCGGGAAAAACTGTTTTTT. Translating it yields CASSYETGREKLFF.

This clonotype showed up just a few times. The V gene is TRBV6-2 or TRBV6-3, the J gene TRBJ1-1; 8 bases match TRBD1. J lost 1 base, V lost 6 bases, and 16 bases had no gene match. CDR3 length: 18 residues. The germline V gene encodes CDR1 MNHEY and CDR2 SVGEGT. CDR3 coding DNA: TGTGCCAGCAGAGACGGGGACAGGTTGGTGTCGGGGAACACTGAAGCTTTCTTT. This encodes CASRDGDRLVSGNTEAFF.

This clonotype was picked up many times. The chain combines TRBV29-1 with TRBJ2-7; 7 bases match TRBD1. J gave up 9 bases and V 0 bases, and 5 bases lay outside the gene matches. The V gene's germline CDR1 is SQVTM and CDR2 ANQGSEA. The CDR3 is made up of 12 amino acids. The CDR3: CSVEDRGSRQYF. The CDR3 coding sequence is TGCAGCGTTGAAGACAGGGGGTCTCGGCAGTACTTC.

V gene TRBV7-2 combines with J gene TRBJ1-5; 10 positions match TRBD1. There are 15 residues in the CDR3. The junction had 3 bases not matched to a gene; V was cut back by 3 bases and J by 4 bases. The germline V gene has CDR1 SGHTA and CDR2 FQGNSA. The CDR3 is CASSLLGQGNQPQHF. The DNA for the CDR3 is TGTGCCAGCAGCTTGCTGGGACAGGGGAATCAGCCCCAGCATTTT.

This clonotype came up many times. The chain couples TRBV12-3 or TRBV12-4 to TRBJ1-5; no definite D call. Trimming removed 5 bases from V and 1 base from J, with 6 bases in between. The length of the CDR3 is 13 residues. Here the CDR3 DNA reads TGTGCCAGCAGTACTCACAGCAATCAGCCCCAGCATTTT. This sequence encodes CASSTHSNQPQHF.

A note on this clonotype: Being one base from a much bigger clone, this may be a read error. J is TRBJ1-1 and V is TRBV7-9, with D perhaps TRBD1 (5 bases). The CDR3 loop spans 15 amino acids. Germline CDR1 and CDR2: SEHNR and FQNEAQ (reference sequence). The CDR3 nucleotides read TGTGCCTGCAGCTTGAGCGGGCAGGGTGGGGCTGAAGCTTTCTTT. This translates into CACSLSGQGGAEAFF.

This clonotype was counted ten times or more. V and J are TRBV2 and TRBJ2-7, with D perhaps being TRBD1 or TRBD2 (5 bases each). The germline V gene has CDR1 SNHLY and CDR2 FYNNEI. This CDR3 is 13 amino acids long. V lost 3 bases, J lost 11 bases, and 17 bases lay in between. The CDR3 is CASSDEGLKVEYF. CDR3 DNA sequence: TGTGCCAGCAGTGATGAGGGGCTCAAAGTGGAGTACTTC.

This clonotype was seen at least ten times. The CDR3 sequence is CASSLTSSSYEQYF. CDR3 nucleotides: TGTGCCAGCAGCCTTACTTCCAGCTCCTACGAGCAGTACTTC. The chain links TRBV7-2 to TRBJ2-7; D call uncertain. The germline CDR1 and CDR2 sequences are SGHTA and FQGNSA. V was cut by 5 bases and J by 0 bases, with 11 bases left in between. The CDR3 loop spans 14 amino acids.

A few counts support this clonotype. The chain couples TRBV7-8 to TRBJ2-7, with 7 bases aligning to TRBD2. The CDR3 is 14 residues long. V lost 6 bases, J lost 0 bases, and 5 bases stayed unmatched. The germline V gene encodes CDR1 SGHVS and CDR2 FQNEAQ. CDR3 nucleotides: TGTGCCAGCAGTGCGCAGCGGGGCTCCTACGAGCAGTACTTC. Translated: CASSAQRGSYEQYF.

About this clonotype itself: A single base separates this from a much larger clone, so it may be a read error. The chain links TRBV7-2 to TRBJ1-1; weak D call: TRBD1 (5 bases). There are 11 residues in the CDR3. Germline CDR1 SGHTA, CDR2 FQGNSA. The CDR3 bases are TGTGCCAGCAGCCTACAGGAGGAAGCTTCCTTT. As protein: CASSLQEEASF.

The V gene is TRBV6-2 or TRBV6-3, the J gene TRBJ2-7, with D hard to call. The CDR3 consists of 12 residues. Germline V gene sequence: CDR1 MNHEY, CDR2 SVGEGT. V lost 2 bases, J lost 3 bases, and 5 bases lay in between. The CDR3 protein is CASSYNNYEQYF. The CDR3 DNA reads TGTGCCAGCAGTTACAACAACTACGAGCAGTACTTC.

This clonotype was recorded many times. The chain uses TRBV12-3 or TRBV12-4 and TRBJ1-1; no definite D call. Trimming left V 6 bases short and J 4 bases short, with 6 bases between. The CDR3 is 11 amino acids. The CDR3 here is CASSFGTEAFF. The DNA for the CDR3 is TGTGCCAGCAGCTTCGGCACTGAAGCTTTCTTT.

Notes on this clonotype: One end of the junction is discordant with germline, which a read error may explain. The chain employs TRBV11-2 and TRBJ1-6; D gene unclear. The germline gives CDR1 SGHAT, CDR2 FQNNGV. CDR3 length equals 15 residues. For the CDR3, the DNA is TGTGCTAGCATACGGTTTAGCTCCTATAATTCACCCCTCCACTTT. Translation gives CASIRFSSYNSPLHF.

The V and J genes are TRBV20-1 and TRBJ2-3, with D perhaps matching TRBD1 or TRBD2 (6 bases each). Trimming removed 0 bases from V and 2 bases from J, with 15 bases in between. This CDR3 is 16 amino acids long. The V gene's germline CDR1 is DFQATT and CDR2 SNEGSKA (reference sequence). CDR3 nucleotide sequence: TGCAGTGCTAGAGATCGGGTCAGGGGACTCACAGATACGCAGTATTTT. Translated, it gives CSARDRVRGLTDTQYF.

Concerning this clonotype itself: This may stem from a read error, because a much larger clone lies one nucleotide away. The chain carries TRBV4-3 and TRBJ2-3; D unclear. CDR1 LGHNA and CDR2 YSLEER come from the germline V gene. V lost 7 bases to trimming and J lost 5 bases, with 4 bases between them. This CDR3 is built from 10 residues. The CDR3 DNA reads as TGCGCCAGCAACAGAGATACGCAGTATTTT. It specifies CASNRDTQYF.

This chain joins TRBV9 and TRBJ2-3; 9 bases map to TRBD2. The CDR3 is 16 residues long. Germline-derived CDR1 and CDR2 are SGDLS and YYNGEE. Unmatched junction bases numbered 11, after V lost 4 bases and J lost 5 bases. CDR3 protein: CASSPLAGVGRDTQYF. As DNA, the CDR3 is TGTGCCAGCAGCCCTTTAGCGGGGGTCGGTAGAGATACGCAGTATTTT.

This clonotype showed up many times. The chain has TRBV4-2 and TRBJ1-2; D is ambiguous. The germline V gene encodes CDR1 LGHNA and CDR2 YNFKEQ. V lost 3 bases to trimming and J lost 6 bases, with 8 bases between them. This CDR3 has 12 amino acids. CDR3 protein: CASSQEGHGYTF. The DNA for the CDR3 is TGTGCCAGCAGCCAGGAGGGTCATGGCTACACCTTC.